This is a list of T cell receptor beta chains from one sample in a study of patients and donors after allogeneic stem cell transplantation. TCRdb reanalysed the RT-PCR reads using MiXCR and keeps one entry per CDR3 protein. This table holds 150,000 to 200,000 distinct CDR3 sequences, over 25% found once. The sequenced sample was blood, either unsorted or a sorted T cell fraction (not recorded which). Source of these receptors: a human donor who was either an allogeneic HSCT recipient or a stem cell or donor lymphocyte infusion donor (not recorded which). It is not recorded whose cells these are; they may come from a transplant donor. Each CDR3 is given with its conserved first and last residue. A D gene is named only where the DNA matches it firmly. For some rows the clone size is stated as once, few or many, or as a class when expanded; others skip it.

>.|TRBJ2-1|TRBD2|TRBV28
CASRRLAGEVWNEQFF
TGTGCCAGCAGACGACTAGCGGGAGAGGTATGGAATGAGCAGTTCTTC
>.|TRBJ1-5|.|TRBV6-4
CASSDEGESYQPQHF
TGTGCCAGCAGTGATGAGGGGGAATCCTATCAGCCCCAGCATTTT
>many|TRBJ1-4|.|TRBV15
CATSFRIATNEKLFF
TGTGCCACCAGCTTCAGAATCGCAACTAATGAAAAACTGTTTTTT
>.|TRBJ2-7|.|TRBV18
CASSRQVSNEQYF
TGTGCCAGCTCAAGACAGGTCTCCAACGAGCAGTACTTC
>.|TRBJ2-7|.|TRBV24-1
CATSDSSRDSRAQYF
TGTGCCACCAGTGATTCCTCCCGGGACTCCCGGGCGCAGTACTTC
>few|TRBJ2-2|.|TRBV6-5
CASSYWGNTGELFF
TGTGCCAGCAGTTATTGGGGAAACACCGGGGAGCTGTTTTTT
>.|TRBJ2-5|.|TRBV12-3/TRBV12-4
CASRSTGYQETQYF
TGTGCCAGCAGGTCTACAGGGTACCAAGAGACCCAGTACTTC
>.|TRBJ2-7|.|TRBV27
CASSLVGGGYEQYF
TGTGCCAGCAGTTTGGTGGGAGGGGGCTACGAGCAGTACTTC
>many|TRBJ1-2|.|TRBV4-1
CASSHWENGGYTF
TGCGCCAGCAGCCATTGGGAGAATGGTGGCTACACCTTC
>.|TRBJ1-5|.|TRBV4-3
CASSQVHQTGFYQPQHF
TGCGCCAGCAGCCAAGTTCACCAGACTGGCTTCTATCAGCCCCAGCATTTT
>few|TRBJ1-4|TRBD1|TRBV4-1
CASSQGQGYEKLFF
TGCGCCAGCAGCCAAGGACAGGGGTATGAAAAACTGTTTTTT
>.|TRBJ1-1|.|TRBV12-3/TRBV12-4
CASSLVNRRYDINAEAFF
TGTGCCAGCAGTTTAGTTAACAGAAGGTATGACATTAACGCTGAAGCTTTCTTT
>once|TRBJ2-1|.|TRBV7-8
CASSLEGKQFF
TGTGCCAGCAGCTTAGAAGGAAAGCAGTTCTTC
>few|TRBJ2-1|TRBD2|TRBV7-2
CASSRRECGSNEQFF
TGTGCCAGCAGCCGAAGAGAGTGCGGGAGCAATGAGCAGTTCTTC
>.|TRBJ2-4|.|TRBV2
CASTEEALGGNIQYF
TGTGCCAGCACGGAGGAGGCCCTGGGGGGAAACATTCAGTACTTC
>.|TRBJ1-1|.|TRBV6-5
CASSSYRQMNTEAFF
TGTGCCAGCAGTTCTTATCGACAGATGAACACTGAAGCTTTCTTT
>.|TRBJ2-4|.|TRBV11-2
CASSNEPGEPKNIQYF
TGTGCCAGCAGCAACGAACCTGGCGAGCCCAAAAACATTCAGTACTTC
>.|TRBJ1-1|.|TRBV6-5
CATLRRPTEAFF
TGTGCCACTTTACGCCGGCCCACTGAAGCTTTCTTT
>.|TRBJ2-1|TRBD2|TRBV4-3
CASSQDRGSGTSSNEQFF
TGCGCCAGCAGCCAAGATCGCGGTAGCGGGACGTCAAGCAATGAGCAGTTCTTC
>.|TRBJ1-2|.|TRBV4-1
CASSQPDTNYGYTF
TGCGCCAGCAGCCAGCCAGATACCAACTATGGCTACACCTTC
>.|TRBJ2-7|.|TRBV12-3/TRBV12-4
CASSRGLSLPYEQYF
TGTGCCAGCAGTCGAGGACTCTCACTTCCGTACGAGCAGTACTTC
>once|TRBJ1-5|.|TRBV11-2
CASSLGASENQPQHF
TGTGCCAGCAGCTTGGGCGCGTCTGAGAATCAGCCCCAGCATTTT
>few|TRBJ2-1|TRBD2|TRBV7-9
CASSLDGAGTSGFNEQFF
TGTGCCAGCAGCTTAGATGGGGCTGGGACTAGCGGGTTCAATGAGCAGTTCTTC
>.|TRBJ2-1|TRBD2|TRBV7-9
CASTPGTSGNEQFF
TGTGCCAGCACCCCCGGGACTAGCGGAAATGAGCAGTTCTTC
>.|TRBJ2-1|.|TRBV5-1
CASSLPGDEQFF
TGCGCCAGCAGCTTGCCCGGAGATGAGCAGTTCTTC
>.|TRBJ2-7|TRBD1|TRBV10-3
CAISPGQGGNEQYF
TGTGCCATCAGTCCCGGACAGGGGGGGAACGAGCAGTACTTC
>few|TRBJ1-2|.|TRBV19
CASRDFYTYGYTF
TGTGCCAGCAGGGATTTCTATACCTATGGCTACACCTTC
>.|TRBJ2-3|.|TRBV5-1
CASSFGQITDTQYF
TGCGCCAGCAGCTTCGGACAGATCACAGATACGCAGTATTTT
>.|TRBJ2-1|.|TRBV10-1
CASSALRGNEQFF
TGCGCCAGCAGTGCCCTGCGGGGAAATGAGCAGTTCTTC
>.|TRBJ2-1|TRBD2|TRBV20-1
CSARSPGLAGDEQFF
TGCAGTGCTAGAAGCCCGGGACTAGCGGGAGATGAGCAGTTCTTC
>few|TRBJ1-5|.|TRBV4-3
CASSQDQGLNQPQHF
TGCGCCAGCAGCCAAGATCAAGGGCTCAATCAGCCCCAGCATTTT
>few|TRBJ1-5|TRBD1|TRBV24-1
CATSETGQGFDQPQHF
TGTGCCACCAGTGAAACGGGACAGGGGTTCGATCAGCCCCAGCATTTT
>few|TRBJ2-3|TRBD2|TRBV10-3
CAIMIAGGPGDTQYF
TGTGCCATCATGATCGCGGGAGGGCCGGGGGATACGCAGTATTTT
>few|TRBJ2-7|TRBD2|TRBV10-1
CASSERTRAHEQYF
TGCGCCAGCAGTGAGAGGACTAGAGCCCACGAGCAGTACTTC
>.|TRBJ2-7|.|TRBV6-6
CASSYSRPGLSYEQYF
TGTGCCAGCAGTTACTCGAGGCCAGGGCTTTCCTACGAGCAGTACTTC
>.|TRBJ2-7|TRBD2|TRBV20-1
CSAFIAGGAYEQYF
TGCAGTGCTTTCATAGCGGGAGGAGCCTACGAGCAGTACTTC
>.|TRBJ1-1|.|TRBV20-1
CSATFWTEAFF
TGCAGTGCGACGTTTTGGACTGAAGCTTTCTTT
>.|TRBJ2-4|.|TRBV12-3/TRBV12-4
CASSTRQTRNIQYF
TGTGCCAGCAGTACCAGACAGACCCGAAACATTCAGTACTTC
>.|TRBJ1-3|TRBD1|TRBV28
CASSPGGLPSSGNTIYF
TGTGCCAGCAGTCCAGGGGGCCTACCATCCTCGGGAAACACCATATATTTT
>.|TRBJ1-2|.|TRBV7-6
CASSHQGFPYGYTF
TGTGCCAGCAGCCATCAGGGATTTCCCTATGGCTACACCTTC
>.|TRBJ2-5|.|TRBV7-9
CASSLAGGGVETQYF
TGTGCCAGCAGCTTAGCGGGAGGGGGGGTAGAGACCCAGTACTTC
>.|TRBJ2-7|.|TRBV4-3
CASSQDPWGGVPYEQYF
TGCGCCAGCAGCCAAGACCCCTGGGGCGGGGTCCCCTACGAGCAGTACTTC
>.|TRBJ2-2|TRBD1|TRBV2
CASSATGGGGELFF
TGTGCCAGCAGCGCGACAGGGGGCGGCGGGGAGCTGTTTTTT
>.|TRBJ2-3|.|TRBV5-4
CASSLGLLTTDTQYF
TGTGCCAGCAGCTTGGGGCTCCTCACCACAGATACGCAGTATTTT
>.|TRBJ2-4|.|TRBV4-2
CASSQVLVFAKNIQYF
TGTGCCAGCAGCCAAGTTCTAGTTTTCGCCAAAAACATTCAGTACTTC
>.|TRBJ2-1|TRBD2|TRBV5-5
CASSLSTGTSYEQFF
TGTGCCAGCAGCTTATCAACCGGGACTAGTTATGAGCAGTTCTTC